The 18 T cell receptor beta chains reported below all come from one sample, sequenced in a study of spatial heterogeneity in lung cancer. These TCRs are of unknown antigen specificity. Findings and limits, study-wide: Counts of expanded alpha and beta TCRs within tumors tracked the tumor nonsynonymous mutation count.

MiXCR was run by TCRdb on the 5' RACE reads, yielding one entry per CDR3 protein. The sample contains about 17,000 distinct CDR3 sequences, roughly 6% of which appear only once. Described time point: sample taken at primary tumor resection. The sequencing here drew on lung tumor tissue, taken at surgery. The receptors originated from a male donor with early-stage non-small cell lung cancer.

This clonotype was seen many times. This rearrangement joins TRBV28 to TRBJ1-2; no clear D. The CDR3 spans 19 residues. The germline V gene has CDR1 MDHEN and CDR2 SYDVKM. Trimming left V 3 bases short and J 4 bases short, with 27 bases between. The CDR3 region is CASSFSQATPWIGGYGYTF. The CDR3 coding sequence is TGTGCCAGCAGTTTCTCCCAAGCCACCCCCTGGATCGGAGGCTATGGCTACACCTTC.

This clonotype showed up many times. This chain links TRBV5-5 with TRBJ2-2; weak D call: TRBD1 (5 bases). Deletions cut 0 bases from V and 7 bases from J, with 10 bases between. Germline CDR1 and CDR2: SGHKS and YYEKEE (reference sequence). CDR3 size: 14 residues. CDR3 sequence (DNA): TGTGCCAGCAGCTTGGTAGGGGCGGACGGGGAGCTGTTTTTT. Translated: CASSLVGADGELFF.

This clonotype was seen at least ten times. The J gene is TRBJ2-3, the V gene TRBV28; 10 positions match TRBD1. The CDR3 length is 16 residues. CDR1 is MDHEN, CDR2 SYDVKM, per germline. V dropped 6 bases and J dropped 2; count of bases not matched to a gene: 8. The CDR3 loop is CASRRTGTGDTDTQYF. In DNA, the CDR3 is TGTGCCAGCAGAAGAACCGGGACAGGGGACACAGATACGCAGTATTTT.

This clonotype was detected a few times. In nucleotides, the CDR3 is TGTGCCAGCAGCTTATGGCAAGACTTCTCCTCAGATACGCAGTATTTT. Protein product: CASSLWQDFSSDTQYF. The genes are TRBV7-9 and TRBJ2-3, with D hard to call. Germline loops: CDR1 SEHNR, CDR2 FQNEAQ (reference sequence). There are 16 residues in the CDR3. The V and J ends lost 2 bases and 4 bases respectively, with 16 bases between them.

This clonotype was seen repeatedly, ten times or more. V is TRBV20-1 and J is TRBJ2-7; 7 bases align to TRBD1. This CDR3 comprises 13 residues. Germline CDR1 DFQATT, CDR2 SNEGSKA (reference sequence). The V and J ends lost 2 bases and 2 bases, in that order; junction bases with no gene match: 3. The DNA of the CDR3 is TGCAGTGCTAGACGACAGGGCCCCTACGAGCAGTACTTC. It codes for CSARRQGPYEQYF.

This clonotype appeared many times. The chain carries TRBV29-1 and TRBJ1-1; D gene unclear. The CDR3 covers 13 residues. Trimming pared 4 bases from V and 3 bases from J, leaving 12 bases between. Germline CDR1 is SQVTM and CDR2 is ANQGSEA. This CDR3 is CSVVLNIDTEAFF. CDR3 nucleotides: TGCAGCGTTGTGCTAAATATAGACACTGAAGCTTTCTTT.

This clonotype was found many times. The J gene is TRBJ1-1, the V gene TRBV20-1; 8 nucleotides agree with TRBD1. The junction had 4 bases not matched to a gene; V was cut back by 1 base and J by 3 bases. The germline V gene has CDR1 DFQATT and CDR2 SNEGSKA (reference sequence). This CDR3 comprises 14 residues. CDR3: CSARGLDRDTEAFF. In DNA form, the CDR3 reads TGCAGTGCTAGAGGCCTGGACAGGGACACTGAAGCTTTCTTT.

The chain uses TRBV2 and TRBJ1-5, with a weak D call TRBD1 (6 bases). Per the germline V gene, CDR1 is SNHLY and CDR2 is FYNNEI. V was cut by 4 bases and J by 4 bases, with 17 bases left in between. The CDR3 has 16 amino acids. The CDR3 region is CASSGRGAGANQPQHF. CDR3 bases: TGTGCCAGCAGTGGGCGGGGCGCAGGGGCTAATCAGCCCCAGCATTTT.

In its sample, this clonotype was seen many times. The CDR3 DNA is TGCAGTGCTAGAGATCGGGAGTTATCGAGCACAGATACGCAGTATTTT. Its protein is CSARDRELSSTDTQYF. The chain carries TRBV20-1 and TRBJ2-3; D is possibly TRBD2 (6 bases). Trimming took 0 bases from V and 0 from J, leaving 13 bases between them. Looked up from germline, CDR1 is DFQATT and CDR2 is SNEGSKA (reference sequence). The CDR3 consists of 16 residues.

This clonotype was observed many times. The chain uses TRBV4-3 and TRBJ2-2; tentatively, D is TRBD1 (5 bases). V gave up 6 bases and J gave up 6 bases, with 14 bases separating them. CDR3 length equals 14 residues. Germline V gene lookup returns CDR1 LGHNA and CDR2 YSLEER. The CDR3 loop reads CASRPDTFPGELFF. The CDR3 DNA is TGCGCCAGCAGACCGGACACTTTCCCCGGGGAGCTGTTTTTT.

This clonotype was seen a few times. The CDR3 coding sequence is TGCAGTGCCACCGACAGTCCCCCCTACAATGAGCAGTTCTTC. This translates into CSATDSPPYNEQFF. The chain combines TRBV20-1 with TRBJ2-1; tentative D call: TRBD1 (5 bases). The CDR3 runs to 14 residues. Trimming left V 6 bases short and J 2 bases short, with 14 bases between. Germline V gene sequence: CDR1 DFQATT, CDR2 SNEGSKA (reference sequence).

Within the sample, this clonotype is medium-sized. This chain links TRBV14 with TRBJ1-1, with D tentatively TRBD1 (5 bases). V gave up 4 bases and J gave up 3 bases, with 12 bases separating them. Germline lookup yields CDR1 SGHDN and CDR2 FVKESK. The CDR3 is 14 residues long. CDR3 amino acids: CASSLWGWDTEAFF. In nucleotides, the CDR3 is TGTGCCAGCAGCCTATGGGGCTGGGACACTGAAGCTTTCTTT.

Many counts were recorded for this clonotype. The chain has TRBV7-2 and TRBJ1-6; D gene uncertain. The CDR3 contains 18 residues. Trimming stripped 0 bases from V and 1 base from J, with 13 bases between. In germline, CDR1 is SGHTA, CDR2 FQGNSA. The CDR3 sequence is CASSLAPMGGSYNSPLHF. DNA of the CDR3: TGTGCCAGCAGCTTAGCCCCGATGGGAGGTTCCTATAATTCACCCCTCCACTTT.

The table lists this clonotype with many counts. This chain joins TRBV28 and TRBJ2-5, with D possibly being TRBD1 (6 bases). Germline V gene data show CDR1 as MDHEN and CDR2 as SYDVKM. The CDR3 spans 13 residues. V lost 6 bases, J lost 5 bases, and 13 bases lay in between. The CDR3 is CASRIQGLETQYF. The CDR3 coding sequence is TGTGCCAGCAGAATACAGGGCTTGGAGACCCAGTACTTC. Looking up the rest from reference TRBV28 and TRBJ2-5 gives the full variable domain: DVKVTQSSRYLVKRTGEKVFLECVQDMDHENMFWYRQDPGLGLRLIYFSYDVKMKEKGDIPEGYSVSREKKERFSLILESASTNQTSMYLCASRIQGLETQYFGPGTRLLVL.

V usage is TRBV3-1 and J usage is TRBJ2-7; D tentatively reads TRBD1 or TRBD2 (5 bases each). CDR1 is LGHDT and CDR2 is YNNKEL in the germline V gene (reference sequence). The CDR3 length is 14 residues. V was clipped by 2 bases and J by 8 bases, with 16 bases between them. The CDR3 nucleotides are TGTGCCAGCAGCCAAAGGGACCCCGGTGCGCAGCAGTACTTC. It yields the protein CASSQRDPGAQQYF.

This clonotype was picked up many times. The chain is built from TRBV29-1 and TRBJ2-1, with TRBD2 matching 7 bases. Losses at the gene ends were 1 base for V and 4 bases for J; bases not matched to a gene: 4. Per germline, CDR1 SQVTM and CDR2 ANQGSEA. The CDR3 is made up of 14 amino acids. CDR3 region: CSVEASGMYNEQFF. CDR3 in DNA: TGCAGCGTTGAAGCGAGCGGGATGTACAATGAGCAGTTCTTC.

J is TRBJ1-2 and V is TRBV10-3, with a weak D call TRBD1 (6 bases). CDR1 and CDR2 (germline): ENHRY, SYGVKD. V gave up 0 bases and J gave up 3 bases, with 11 bases separating them. The CDR3 loop spans 15 amino acids. CDR3 coding DNA: TGTGCCATCAGTGAGTCTGGCAGGGGAGACTATGGCTACACCTTC. Its translation: CAISESGRGDYGYTF.

This clonotype appeared once. A clone one base away is much larger, so this may be a read error. The rearrangement links TRBV20-1 to TRBJ1-1; D remains unclear. The CDR3 runs to 12 residues. Germline V CDR1 and CDR2: DFQATT, SNEGSKA (reference sequence). In DNA, the CDR3 is TGCAGTGCCCGGGCCAGCTCCACTGAAGATTTCTTT. It specifies CSARASSTEDFF.